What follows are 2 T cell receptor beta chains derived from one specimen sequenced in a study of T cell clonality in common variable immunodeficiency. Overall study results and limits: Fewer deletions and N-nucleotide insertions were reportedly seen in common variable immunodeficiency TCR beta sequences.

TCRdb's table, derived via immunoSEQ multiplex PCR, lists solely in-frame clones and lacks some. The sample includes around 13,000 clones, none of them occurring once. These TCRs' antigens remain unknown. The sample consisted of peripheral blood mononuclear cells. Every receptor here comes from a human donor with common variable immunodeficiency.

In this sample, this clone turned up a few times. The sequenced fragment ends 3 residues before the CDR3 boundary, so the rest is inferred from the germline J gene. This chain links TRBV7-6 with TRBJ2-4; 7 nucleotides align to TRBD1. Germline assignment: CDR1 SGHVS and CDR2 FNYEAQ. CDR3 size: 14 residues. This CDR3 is CASSSVDRVDFQYF. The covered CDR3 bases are TGTGCCAGCAGCTCCGTTGACAGGGTCGATTTT.

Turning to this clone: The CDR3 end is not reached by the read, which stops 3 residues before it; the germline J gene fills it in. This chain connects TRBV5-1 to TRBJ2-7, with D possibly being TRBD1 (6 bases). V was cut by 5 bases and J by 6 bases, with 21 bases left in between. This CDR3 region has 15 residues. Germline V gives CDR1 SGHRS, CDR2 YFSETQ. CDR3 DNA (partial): TGCGCCAGCAGGTTGATGAGGCAGGGGCCGGTCGAG. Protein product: CASRLMRQGPVE. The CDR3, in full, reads CASRLMRQGPVEQYF.